This record looks at one TCR beta chain sequence and its context. This sample was included in a study of control samples from healthy donors and cancer patients. The germline V and J ends were trimmed by 5 bases and 0 bases, with 11 bases remaining between them. CDR3 length: 16 residues. Per germline, CDR1 SGHTA and CDR2 FQGTGA. The method was immunoSEQ multiplex PCR; TCRdb's version includes in-frame clones alone and lacks a portion of them. The table lists 150,000 to 200,000 clones, 90% of them singletons. This rearrangement joins TRBV7-3 to TRBJ2-6; a weak D match, TRBD1 (5 bases). The TCR originated in a woman aged 50 to 65 in good health. The sample consisted of blood. The CDR3 loop reads CASSPQQGSGANVLTF. The CDR3 DNA sequence: TGTGCCAGCAGCCCCCAGCAGGGCTCTGGGGCCAACGTCCTGACTTTC.